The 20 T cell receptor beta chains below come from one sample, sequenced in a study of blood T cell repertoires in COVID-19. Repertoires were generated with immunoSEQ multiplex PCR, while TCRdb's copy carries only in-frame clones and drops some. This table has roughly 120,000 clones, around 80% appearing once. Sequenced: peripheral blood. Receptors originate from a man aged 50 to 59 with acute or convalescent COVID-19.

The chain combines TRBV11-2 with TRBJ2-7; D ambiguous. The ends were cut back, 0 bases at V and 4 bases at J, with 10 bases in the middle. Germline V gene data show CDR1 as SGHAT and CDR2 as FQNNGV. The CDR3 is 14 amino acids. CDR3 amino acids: CASSLDSIGYEQYF. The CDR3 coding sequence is TGTGCCAGCAGCTTAGATTCGATCGGGTACGAGCAGTACTTC.

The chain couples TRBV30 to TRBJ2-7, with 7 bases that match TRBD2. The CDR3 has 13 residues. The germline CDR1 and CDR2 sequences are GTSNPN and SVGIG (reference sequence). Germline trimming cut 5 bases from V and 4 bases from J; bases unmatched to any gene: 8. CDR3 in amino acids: CAWDFVRGYEQYF. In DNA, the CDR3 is TGTGCCTGGGACTTTGTGCGGGGGTACGAGCAGTACTTC.

The DNA of the CDR3 is TGTGCCAGCAGCTCAGAAGAGGGTAACTATGGCTACACCTTC. Translated: CASSSEEGNYGYTF. This chain links TRBV7-9 with TRBJ1-2; no reliable D call. This CDR3 contains 14 residues. The V and J ends lost 4 bases and 1 base respectively, with 10 bases between them. Germline loops: CDR1 SEHNR, CDR2 FQNEAQ (reference sequence).

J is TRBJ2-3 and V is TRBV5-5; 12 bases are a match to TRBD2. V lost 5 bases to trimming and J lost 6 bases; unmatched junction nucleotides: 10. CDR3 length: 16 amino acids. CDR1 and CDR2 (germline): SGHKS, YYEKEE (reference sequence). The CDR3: CASRTGLAGPPDTQYF. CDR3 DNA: TGTGCCAGCAGGACTGGACTAGCGGGGCCCCCCGATACGCAGTATTTT.

The CDR3 region is CASSPLGGLALYNEQFF. The CDR3 coding sequence is TGTGCCAGCAGTCCCCTGGGCGGACTAGCGCTTTACAATGAGCAGTTCTTC. The V and J genes are TRBV2 and TRBJ2-1; 9 bases fit TRBD2. Germline lookup yields CDR1 SNHLY and CDR2 FYNNEI. V dropped 5 bases and J dropped 4; count of bases not matched to a gene: 12. This CDR3 has 17 residues.

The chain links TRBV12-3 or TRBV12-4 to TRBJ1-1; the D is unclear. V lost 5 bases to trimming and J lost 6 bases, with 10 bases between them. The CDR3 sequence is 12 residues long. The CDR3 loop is CASSIEVPEAFF. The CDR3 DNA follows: TGTGCCAGCAGTATCGAGGTGCCTGAAGCTTTCTTT.

The CDR3, as DNA: TGTGCCAGTAGTAGGACATCCGGACAGCCCCAGCATTTT. Its translation: CASSRTSGQPQHF. The V call is TRBV19, the J call TRBJ1-5, with TRBD1 as a possible D gene (5 bases). Germline CDR1 and CDR2: LNHDA and SQIVND (reference sequence). Trimming removed 4 bases at V and 7 bases at J, with 11 bases between. CDR3 length: 13 amino acids.

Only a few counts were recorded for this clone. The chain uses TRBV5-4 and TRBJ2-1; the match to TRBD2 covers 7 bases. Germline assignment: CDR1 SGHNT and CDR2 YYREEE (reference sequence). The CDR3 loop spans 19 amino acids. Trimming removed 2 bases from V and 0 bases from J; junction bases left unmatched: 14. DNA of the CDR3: TGTGCCAGCAGCTTCGGGACTACTGGCTTTTTAAGCTCCTACAATGAGCAGTTCTTC. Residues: CASSFGTTGFLSSYNEQFF. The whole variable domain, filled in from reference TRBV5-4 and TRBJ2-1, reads ETGVTQSPTHLIKTRGQQVTLRCSSQSGHNTVSWYQQALGQGPQFIFQYYREEENGRGNFPPRFSGLQFPNYSSELNVNALELDDSALYLCASSFGTTGFLSSYNEQFFGPGTRLTVL.

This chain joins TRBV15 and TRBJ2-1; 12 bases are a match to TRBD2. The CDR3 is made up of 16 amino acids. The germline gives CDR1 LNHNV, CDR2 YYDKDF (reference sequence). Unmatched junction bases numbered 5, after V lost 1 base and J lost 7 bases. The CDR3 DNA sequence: TGTGCCACCAGCAGAGTCGGACTAGCGGGAAGTAATGAGCAGTTCTTC. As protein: CATSRVGLAGSNEQFF.

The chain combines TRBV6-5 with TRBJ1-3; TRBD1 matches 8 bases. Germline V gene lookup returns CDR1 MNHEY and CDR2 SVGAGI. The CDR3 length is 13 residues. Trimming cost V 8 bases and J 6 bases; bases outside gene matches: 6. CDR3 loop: CASSEDRANTIYF. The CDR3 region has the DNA TGTGCCAGCTCCGAGGACAGGGCAAACACCATATATTTT.

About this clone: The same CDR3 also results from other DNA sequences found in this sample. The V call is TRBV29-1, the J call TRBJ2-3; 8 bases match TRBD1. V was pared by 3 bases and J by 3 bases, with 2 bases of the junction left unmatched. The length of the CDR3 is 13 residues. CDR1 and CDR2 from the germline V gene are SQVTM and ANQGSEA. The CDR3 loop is CSVDRGLTDTQYF. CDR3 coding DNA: TGCAGCGTTGACAGGGGGCTAACAGATACGCAGTATTTT.

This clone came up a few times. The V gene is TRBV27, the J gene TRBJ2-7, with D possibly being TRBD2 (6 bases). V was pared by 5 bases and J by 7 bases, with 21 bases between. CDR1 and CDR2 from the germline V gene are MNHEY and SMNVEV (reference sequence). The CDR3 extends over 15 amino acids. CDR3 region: CASSLSLGGAGEQYF. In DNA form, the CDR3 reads TGTGCCAGCAGTCTCTCCCTAGGAGGGGCGGGGGAGCAGTACTTC.

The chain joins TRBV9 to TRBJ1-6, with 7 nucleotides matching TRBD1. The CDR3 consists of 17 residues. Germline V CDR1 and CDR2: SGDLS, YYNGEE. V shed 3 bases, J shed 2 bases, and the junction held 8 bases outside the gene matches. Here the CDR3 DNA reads TGTGCCAGCAGCGGTTGGGACAGAGTGGCCTATAATTCACCCCTCCACTTT. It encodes CASSGWDRVAYNSPLHF.

CDR3 nucleotide sequence: TGTGCCTGGAGTGCGACAGGGAACACTGAAGCTTTCTTT. It translates to CAWSATGNTEAFF. V is TRBV30 and J is TRBJ1-1; tentatively, D is TRBD1 (6 bases). Between the trimmed V and J ends, which lost 1 base and 1 base, there was a span of 7 bases. Germline-derived CDR1 and CDR2 are GTSNPN and SVGIG (reference sequence). CDR3 length: 13 amino acids.

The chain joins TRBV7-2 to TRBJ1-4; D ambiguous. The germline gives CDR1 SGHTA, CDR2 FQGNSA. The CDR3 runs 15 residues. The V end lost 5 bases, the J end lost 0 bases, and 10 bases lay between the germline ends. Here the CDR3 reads CASSAGDTTNEKLFF. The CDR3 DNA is TGTGCCAGCAGCGCCGGAGATACAACTAATGAAAAACTGTTTTTT.

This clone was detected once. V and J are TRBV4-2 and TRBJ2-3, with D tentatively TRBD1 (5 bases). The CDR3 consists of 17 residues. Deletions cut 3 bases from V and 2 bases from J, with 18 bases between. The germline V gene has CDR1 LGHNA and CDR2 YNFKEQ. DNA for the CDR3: TGTGCCAGCAGCCACCAAAGTAGACAGATTTCCACAGATACGCAGTATTTT. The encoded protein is CASSHQSRQISTDTQYF.

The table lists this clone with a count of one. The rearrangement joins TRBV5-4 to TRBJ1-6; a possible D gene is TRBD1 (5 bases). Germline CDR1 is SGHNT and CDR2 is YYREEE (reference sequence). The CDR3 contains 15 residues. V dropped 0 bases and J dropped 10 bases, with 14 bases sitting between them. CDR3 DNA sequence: TGTGCCAGCAGCTTGGCTGGGACCGGGGGATCACCCCTCCACTTT. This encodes CASSLAGTGGSPLHF.

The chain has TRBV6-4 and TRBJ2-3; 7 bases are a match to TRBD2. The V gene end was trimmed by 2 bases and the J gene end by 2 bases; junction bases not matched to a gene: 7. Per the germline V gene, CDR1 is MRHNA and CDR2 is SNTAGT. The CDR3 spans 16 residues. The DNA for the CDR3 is TGTGCCAGCAGTGACCTGAGCAGCGGGGACACAGATACGCAGTATTTT. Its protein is CASSDLSSGDTDTQYF.

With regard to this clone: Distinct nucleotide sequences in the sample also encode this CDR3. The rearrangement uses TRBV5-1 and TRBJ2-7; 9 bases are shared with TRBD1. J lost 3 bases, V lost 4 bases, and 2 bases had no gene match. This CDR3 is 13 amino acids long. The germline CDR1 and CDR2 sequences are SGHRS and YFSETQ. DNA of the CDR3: TGCGCCAGCAGCAGGGACAGGGACTACGAGCAGTACTTC. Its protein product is CASSRDRDYEQYF.

The CDR3 DNA sequence: TGTGCCATCAGGGGGACAGGGAACACCGGGGAGCTGTTTTTT. This codes for CAIRGTGNTGELFF. This sequence joins TRBV10-3 and TRBJ2-2, with 8 bases identical to TRBD1. The junction had 1 base not matched to a gene; V was cut back by 6 bases and J by 1 base. The CDR3 has 14 residues. Germline V gives CDR1 ENHRY, CDR2 SYGVKD.